This TCR beta chain originates from a study of blood T cell repertoires in COVID-19. Study-level information: Samples representing acute and convalescent COVID-19 were sourced from the United States, Italy and Spain. In each case, the material was cDNA or gDNA derived from T cells, B-cell-depleted T cells, or PBMCs.

As handled by the study authors: Reference gene primer amplification gave estimated nucleated cell counts. Clones were sequenced by immunoSEQ multiplex PCR, and TCRdb holds only the in-frame ones, with some missing. V and J calls and clone size are as listed in that table; D and trimming were resolved from the DNA. The repertoire holds roughly 400,000 clones, 90% seen once, with 0.55% to 0.75% in the top ten. V was cut by 3 bases and J by 7 bases, with 16 bases left in between. The CDR3 spans 16 residues. Germline values: CDR1 MDHEN, CDR2 SYDVKM. This receptor was identified in a man aged 18 to 30 who had recovered from COVID-19. The gene calls are TRBV28 and TRBJ1-6; tentative D call: TRBD1 (5 bases). The sequenced material came from PBMCs or T cells enriched from blood (not recorded which). The CDR3 DNA reads as TGTGCCAGCAGTTTCCGGATGATCGGGGGAAATTCACCCCTCCACTTT. This sequence encodes CASSFRMIGGNSPLHF. Full variable domain (remainder filled in from reference TRBV28 and TRBJ1-6): DVKVTQSSRYLVKRTGEKVFLECVQDMDHENMFWYRQDPGLGLRLIYFSYDVKMKEKGDIPEGYSVSREKKERFSLILESASTNQTSMYLCASSFRMIGGNSPLHFGNGTRLTVT.